Included here is one TCR beta chain sequence, with context. The data were taken from a study of blood T cell repertoires in COVID-19. Study background: The analysed material was cDNA or gDNA that came from T cells, B-cell-depleted T cells, or PBMCs.

Measured with immunoSEQ multiplex PCR; TCRdb has only the in-frame clones, and not every one. Of approximately 240,000 clones listed, roughly 82% are singletons. The germline CDR1 and CDR2 sequences are DFQATT and SNEGSKA (reference sequence). The CDR3 extends over 15 amino acids. V lost 3 bases and J 0 bases, leaving 9 bases between the germline ends. The V gene is TRBV20-1, the J gene TRBJ1-6; possibly TRBD1 for D (5 bases). Sequencing was performed on peripheral blood. The sequence was collected from a woman aged 40 to 50 who had recovered from COVID-19. In nucleotides, the CDR3 is TGCAGTGCTAGTCCCAGGGTCTCCTATAATTCACCCCTCCACTTT. Protein: CSASPRVSYNSPLHF.